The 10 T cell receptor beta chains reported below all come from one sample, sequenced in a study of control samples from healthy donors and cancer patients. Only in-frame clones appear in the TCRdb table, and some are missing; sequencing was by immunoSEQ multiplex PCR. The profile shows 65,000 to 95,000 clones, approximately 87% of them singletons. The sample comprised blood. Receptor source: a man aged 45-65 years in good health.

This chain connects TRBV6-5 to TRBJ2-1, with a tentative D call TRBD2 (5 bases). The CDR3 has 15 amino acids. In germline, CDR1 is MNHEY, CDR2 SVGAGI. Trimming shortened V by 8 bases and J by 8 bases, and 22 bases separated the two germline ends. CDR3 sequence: CASGLHFENFDEQFF. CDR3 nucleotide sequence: TGTGCCAGCGGACTTCACTTCGAGAATTTCGATGAGCAGTTCTTC.

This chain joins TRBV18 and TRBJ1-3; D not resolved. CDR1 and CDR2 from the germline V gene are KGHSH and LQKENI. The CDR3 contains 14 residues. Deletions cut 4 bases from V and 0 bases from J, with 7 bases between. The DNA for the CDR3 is TGTGCCAGCTCACTTGGGCTCTCTGGAAACACCATATATTTT. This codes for CASSLGLSGNTIYF.

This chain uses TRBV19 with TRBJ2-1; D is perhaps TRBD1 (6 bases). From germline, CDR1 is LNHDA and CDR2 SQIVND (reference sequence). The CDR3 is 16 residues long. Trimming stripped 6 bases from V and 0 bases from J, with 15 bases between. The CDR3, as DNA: TGTGCCAGTAGCCCTTTAGGGGGATTCTCCTACAATGAGCAGTTCTTC. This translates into CASSPLGGFSYNEQFF.

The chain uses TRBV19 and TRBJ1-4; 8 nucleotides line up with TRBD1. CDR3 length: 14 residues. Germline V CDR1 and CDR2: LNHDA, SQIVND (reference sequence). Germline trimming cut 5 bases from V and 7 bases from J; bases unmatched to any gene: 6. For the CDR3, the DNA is TGTGCCAGTAGTCCGACAGGGGATGGTGAAAAACTGTTTTTT. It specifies CASSPTGDGEKLFF.

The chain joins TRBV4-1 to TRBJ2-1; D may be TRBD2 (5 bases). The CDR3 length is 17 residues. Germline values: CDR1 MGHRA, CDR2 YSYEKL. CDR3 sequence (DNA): TGCCCCCCCAGCCGACCGGACTGGATCAAGCTTTACAATGAGCAGTTCTTC. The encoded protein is CPPSRPDWIKLYNEQFF.

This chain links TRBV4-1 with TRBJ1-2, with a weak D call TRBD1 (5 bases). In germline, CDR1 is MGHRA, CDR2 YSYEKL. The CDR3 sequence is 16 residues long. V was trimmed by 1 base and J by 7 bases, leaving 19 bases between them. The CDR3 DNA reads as TGCGCCAGCAGCCAAGGGGAAAGAGGCAGGGTGGGTGGCTACACCTTC. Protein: CASSQGERGRVGGYTF.

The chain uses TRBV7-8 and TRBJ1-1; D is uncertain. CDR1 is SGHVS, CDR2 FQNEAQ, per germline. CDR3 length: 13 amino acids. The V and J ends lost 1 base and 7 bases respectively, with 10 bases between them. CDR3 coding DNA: TGTGCCAGCAGCTTAGATCTTCGAGTTGAAGCTTTCTTT. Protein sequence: CASSLDLRVEAFF.

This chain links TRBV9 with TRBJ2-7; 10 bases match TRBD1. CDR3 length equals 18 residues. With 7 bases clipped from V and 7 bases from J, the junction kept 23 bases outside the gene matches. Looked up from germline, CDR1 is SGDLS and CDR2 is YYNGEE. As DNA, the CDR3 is TGTGCCAGCCCAACGGGGGGACAGGGGATGGAAGATGGGAGGGAGCAGTACTTC. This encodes CASPTGGQGMEDGREQYF.

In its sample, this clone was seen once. CDR3 in amino acids: CAWIRRDRPRDGYTF. The CDR3 DNA reads as TGTGCCTGGATCCGGCGGGACAGGCCGCGGGATGGCTACACCTTC. The chain recombines TRBV30 with TRBJ1-2; TRBD1 agrees at 8 bases. Germline trimming cut 4 bases from V and 6 bases from J; bases unmatched to any gene: 13. Germline lookup yields CDR1 GTSNPN and CDR2 SVGIG (reference sequence). CDR3 length equals 15 residues.

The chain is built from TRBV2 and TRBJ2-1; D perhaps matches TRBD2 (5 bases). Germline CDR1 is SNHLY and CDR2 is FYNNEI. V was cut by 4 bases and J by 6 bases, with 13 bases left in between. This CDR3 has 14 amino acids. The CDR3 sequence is CASSGVLVRNEQFF. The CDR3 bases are TGTGCCAGCAGTGGGGTACTAGTTCGCAATGAGCAGTTCTTC.